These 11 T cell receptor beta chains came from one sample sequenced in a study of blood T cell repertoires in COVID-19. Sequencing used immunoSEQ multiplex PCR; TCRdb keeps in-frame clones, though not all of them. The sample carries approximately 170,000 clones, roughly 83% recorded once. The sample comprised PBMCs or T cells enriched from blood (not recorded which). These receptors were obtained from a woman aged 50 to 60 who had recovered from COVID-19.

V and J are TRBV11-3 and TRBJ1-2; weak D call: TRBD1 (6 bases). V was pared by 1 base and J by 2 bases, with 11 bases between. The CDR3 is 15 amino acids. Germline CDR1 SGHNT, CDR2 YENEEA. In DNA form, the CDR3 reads TGTGCCAGCAGCTTAGGCGCTGGACAGAACTATGGCTACACCTTC. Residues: CASSLGAGQNYGYTF.

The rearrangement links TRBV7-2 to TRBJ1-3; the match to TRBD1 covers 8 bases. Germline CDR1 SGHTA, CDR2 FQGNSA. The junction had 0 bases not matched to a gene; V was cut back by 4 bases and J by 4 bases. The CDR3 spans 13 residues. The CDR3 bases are TGTGCCAGCAGCTGGGACAGGGGAAACACCATATATTTT. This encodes CASSWDRGNTIYF.

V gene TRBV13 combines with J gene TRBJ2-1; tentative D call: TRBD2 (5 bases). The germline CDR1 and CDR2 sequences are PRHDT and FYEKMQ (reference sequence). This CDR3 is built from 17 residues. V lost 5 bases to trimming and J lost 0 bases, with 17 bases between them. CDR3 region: CASSPLGAVSSYNEQFF. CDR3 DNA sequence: TGTGCCAGCAGCCCCCTCGGAGCGGTGAGCTCCTACAATGAGCAGTTCTTC. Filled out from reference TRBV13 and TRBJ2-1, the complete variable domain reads AAGVIQSPRHLIKEKRETATLKCYPIPRHDTVYWYQQGPGQDPQFLISFYEKMQSDKGSIPDRFSAQQFSDYHSELNMSSLELGDSALYFCASSPLGAVSSYNEQFFGPGTRLTVL.

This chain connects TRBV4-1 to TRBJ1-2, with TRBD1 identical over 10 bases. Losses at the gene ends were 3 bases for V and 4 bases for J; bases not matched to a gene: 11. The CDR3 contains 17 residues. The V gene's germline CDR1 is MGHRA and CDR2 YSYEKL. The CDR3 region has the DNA TGCGCCAGCAGCCAGACAGGGGGCTCCAATGGGGTCTATGGCTACACCTTC. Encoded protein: CASSQTGGSNGVYGYTF.

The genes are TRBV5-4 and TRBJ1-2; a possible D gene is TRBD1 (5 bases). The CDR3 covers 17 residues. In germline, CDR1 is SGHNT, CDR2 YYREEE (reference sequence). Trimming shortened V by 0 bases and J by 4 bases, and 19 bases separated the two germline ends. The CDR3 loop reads CASSLASRGTLIYGYTF. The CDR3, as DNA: TGTGCCAGCAGCTTGGCAAGTCGGGGGACCCTGATCTATGGCTACACCTTC.

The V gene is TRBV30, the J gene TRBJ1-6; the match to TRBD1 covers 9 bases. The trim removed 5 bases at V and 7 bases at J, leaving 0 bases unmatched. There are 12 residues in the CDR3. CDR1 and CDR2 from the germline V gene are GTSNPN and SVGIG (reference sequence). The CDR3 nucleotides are TGTGCCTGGGGGACAGGGAATTCACCCCTCCACTTT. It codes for CAWGTGNSPLHF.

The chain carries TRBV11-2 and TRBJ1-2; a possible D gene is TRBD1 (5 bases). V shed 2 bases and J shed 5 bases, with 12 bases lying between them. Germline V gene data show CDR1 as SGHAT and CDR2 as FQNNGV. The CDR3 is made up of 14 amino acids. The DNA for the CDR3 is TGTGCCAGCAGCTTAAGCAGGGTCGGATATGGCTACACCTTC. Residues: CASSLSRVGYGYTF.

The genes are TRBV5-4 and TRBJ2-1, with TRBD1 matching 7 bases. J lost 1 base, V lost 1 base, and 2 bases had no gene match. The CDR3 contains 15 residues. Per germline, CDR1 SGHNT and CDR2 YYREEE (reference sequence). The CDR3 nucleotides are TGTGCCAGCAGCTTGACAGGGGATTCCTACAATGAGCAGTTCTTC. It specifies CASSLTGDSYNEQFF.

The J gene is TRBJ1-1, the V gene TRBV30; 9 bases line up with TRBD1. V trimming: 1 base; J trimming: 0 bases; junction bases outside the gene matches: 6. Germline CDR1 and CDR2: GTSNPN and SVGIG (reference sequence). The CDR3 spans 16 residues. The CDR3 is CAWSAGQGIMNTEAFF. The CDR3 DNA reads TGTGCCTGGAGTGCGGGACAGGGAATAATGAACACTGAAGCTTTCTTT.

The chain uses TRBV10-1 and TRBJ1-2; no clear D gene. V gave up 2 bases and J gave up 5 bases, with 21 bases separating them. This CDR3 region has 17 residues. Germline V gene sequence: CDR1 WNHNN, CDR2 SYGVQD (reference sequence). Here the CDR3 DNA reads TGCGCCAGCAGTGAGAAGAAGACGGCTCTTTCGGGGTATGGCTACACCTTC. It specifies CASSEKKTALSGYGYTF.

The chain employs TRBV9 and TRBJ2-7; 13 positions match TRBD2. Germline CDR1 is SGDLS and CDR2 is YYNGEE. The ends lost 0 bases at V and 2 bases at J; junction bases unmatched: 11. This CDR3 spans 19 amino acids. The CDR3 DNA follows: TGTGCCAGCAGCGTAGTCGGGCCGACTAGCGGGAGGTGGGCCTACGAGCAGTACGTC. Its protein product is CASSVVGPTSGRWAYEQYV.